Sequencing of this TCR beta chain was carried out in a study of neurological immune-mediated disorders. The V end lost 4 bases, the J end lost 1 base, and 9 bases lay between the germline ends. This CDR3 is built from 14 residues. From germline, CDR1 is SGHRS and CDR2 YFSETQ. TCRdb used MiXCR to reprocess the 5' RACE reads, holding one entry per CDR3 protein. The sample records under 80,000 distinct CDR3 sequences, roughly 9.5% being singletons. This clonotype occurred many times. The TCR sequence derives from a man aged 50 to 60 in good health. The chain links TRBV5-1 to TRBJ2-1; D possibly corresponds to TRBD2 (6 bases). The sequenced sample consisted of PBMCs. The CDR3 sequence: CASSIRESYNEQFF. The CDR3 nucleotides read TGCGCCAGCAGCATCCGGGAGTCCTACAATGAGCAGTTCTTC.